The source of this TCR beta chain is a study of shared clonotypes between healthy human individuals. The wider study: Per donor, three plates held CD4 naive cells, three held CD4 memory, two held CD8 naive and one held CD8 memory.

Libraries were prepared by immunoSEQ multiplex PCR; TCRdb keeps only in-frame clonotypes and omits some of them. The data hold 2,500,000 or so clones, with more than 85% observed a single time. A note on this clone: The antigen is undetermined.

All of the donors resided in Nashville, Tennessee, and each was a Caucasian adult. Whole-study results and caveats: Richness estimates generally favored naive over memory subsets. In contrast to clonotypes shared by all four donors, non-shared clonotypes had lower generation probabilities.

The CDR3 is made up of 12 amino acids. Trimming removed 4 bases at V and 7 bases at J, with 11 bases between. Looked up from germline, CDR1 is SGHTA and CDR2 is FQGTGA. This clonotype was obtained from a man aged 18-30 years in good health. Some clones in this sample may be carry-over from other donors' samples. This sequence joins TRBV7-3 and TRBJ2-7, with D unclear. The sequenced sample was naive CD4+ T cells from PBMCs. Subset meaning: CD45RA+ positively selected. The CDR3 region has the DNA TGTGCCAGCAGCTACTCAGGAGAAGAGCAGTACTTC. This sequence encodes CASSYSGEEQYF.